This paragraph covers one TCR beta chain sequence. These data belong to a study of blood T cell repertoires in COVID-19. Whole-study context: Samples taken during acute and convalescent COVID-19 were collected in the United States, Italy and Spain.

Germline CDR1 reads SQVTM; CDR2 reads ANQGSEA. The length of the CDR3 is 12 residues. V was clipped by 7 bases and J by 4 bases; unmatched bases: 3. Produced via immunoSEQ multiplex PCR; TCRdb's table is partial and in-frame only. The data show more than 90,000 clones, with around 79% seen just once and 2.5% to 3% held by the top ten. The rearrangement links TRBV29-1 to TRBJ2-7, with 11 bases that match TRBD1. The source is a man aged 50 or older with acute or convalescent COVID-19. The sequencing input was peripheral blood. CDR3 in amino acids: CSAGTGGYEQYF. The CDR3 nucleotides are TGCAGCGCCGGGACAGGGGGTTACGAGCAGTACTTC.